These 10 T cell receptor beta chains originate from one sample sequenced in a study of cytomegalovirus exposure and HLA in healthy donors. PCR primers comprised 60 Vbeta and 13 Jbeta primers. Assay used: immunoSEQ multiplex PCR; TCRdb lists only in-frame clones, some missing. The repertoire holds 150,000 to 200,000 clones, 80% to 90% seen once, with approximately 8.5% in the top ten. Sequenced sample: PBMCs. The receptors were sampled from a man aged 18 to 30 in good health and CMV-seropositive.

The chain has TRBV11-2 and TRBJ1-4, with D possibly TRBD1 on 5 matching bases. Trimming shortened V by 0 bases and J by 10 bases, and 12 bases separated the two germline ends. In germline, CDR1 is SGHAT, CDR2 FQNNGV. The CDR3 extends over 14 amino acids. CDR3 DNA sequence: TGTGCCAGCAGCTTAGATCGGGGGTACGGAAAACTGTTTTTT. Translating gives CASSLDRGYGKLFF. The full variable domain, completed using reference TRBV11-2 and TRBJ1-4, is EAGVAQSPRYKIIEKRQSVAFWCNPISGHATLYWYQQILGQGPKLLIQFQNNGVVDDSQLPKDRFSAERLKGVDSTLKIQPAKLEDSAVYLCASSLDRGYGKLFFGSGTQLSVL.

As DNA, the CDR3 is TGTGCCAGCAGCGGGACGCGGGGCCGGTACAATGAGCAGTTCTTC. Its protein product is CASSGTRGRYNEQFF. V and J are TRBV5-6 and TRBJ2-1, with D possibly being TRBD2 (6 bases). The CDR3 contains 15 residues. V dropped 4 bases and J dropped 4 bases, with 15 bases sitting between them. CDR1 and CDR2 from the germline V gene are SGHDT and YYEEEE.

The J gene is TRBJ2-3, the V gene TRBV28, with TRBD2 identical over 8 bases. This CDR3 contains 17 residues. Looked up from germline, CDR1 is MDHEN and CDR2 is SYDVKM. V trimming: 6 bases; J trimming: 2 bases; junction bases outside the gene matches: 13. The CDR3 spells CASSPILGGGLTDTQYF. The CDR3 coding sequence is TGTGCCAGCAGCCCGATCTTGGGCGGGGGGCTCACAGATACGCAGTATTTT.

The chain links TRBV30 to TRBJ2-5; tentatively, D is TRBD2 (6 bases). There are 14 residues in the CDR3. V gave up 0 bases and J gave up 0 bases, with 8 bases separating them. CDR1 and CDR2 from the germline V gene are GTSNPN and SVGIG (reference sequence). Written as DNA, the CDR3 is TGTGCCTGGAGTGTGTGGAGGGACCAAGAGACCCAGTACTTC. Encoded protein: CAWSVWRDQETQYF.

The CDR3 nucleotides are TGTGCCAGCAGCTTAGTAGGGGGGGTTTACGAGCAGTACTTC. This translates into CASSLVGGVYEQYF. This chain uses TRBV11-2 with TRBJ2-7, with D perhaps TRBD2 (7 bases). The germline V gene encodes CDR1 SGHAT and CDR2 FQNNGV. V shed 1 base and J shed 4 bases, with 11 bases lying between them. The CDR3 has 14 amino acids.

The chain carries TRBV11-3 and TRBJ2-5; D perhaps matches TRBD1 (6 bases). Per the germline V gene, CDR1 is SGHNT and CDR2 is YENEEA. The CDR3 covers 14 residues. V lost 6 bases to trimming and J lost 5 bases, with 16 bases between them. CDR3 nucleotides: TGTGCCAGCAGTTTGAACAGGGCCGGGGAGACCCAGTACTTC. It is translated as CASSLNRAGETQYF. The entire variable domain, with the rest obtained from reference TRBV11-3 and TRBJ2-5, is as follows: EAGVVQSPRYKIIEKKQPVAFWCNPISGHNTLYWYLQNLGQGPELLIRYENEEAVDDSQLPKDRFSAERLKGVDSTLKIQPAELGDSAVYLCASSLNRAGETQYFGPGTRLLVL.

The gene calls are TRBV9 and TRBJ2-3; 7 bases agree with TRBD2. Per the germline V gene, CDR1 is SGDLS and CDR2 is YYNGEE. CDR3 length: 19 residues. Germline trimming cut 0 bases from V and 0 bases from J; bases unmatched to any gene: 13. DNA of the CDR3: TGTGCCAGCAGCGTAGACGGGAGGAGTGGGGCATCTAGCACAGATACGCAGTATTTT. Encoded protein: CASSVDGRSGASSTDTQYF.

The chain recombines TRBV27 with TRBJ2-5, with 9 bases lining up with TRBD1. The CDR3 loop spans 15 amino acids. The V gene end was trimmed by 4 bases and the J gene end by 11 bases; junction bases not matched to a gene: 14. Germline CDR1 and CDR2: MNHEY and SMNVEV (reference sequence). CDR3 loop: CASSYAGTGSYVQYF. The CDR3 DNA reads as TGTGCCAGCAGTTATGCCGGGACAGGGTCGTACGTGCAGTACTTC.

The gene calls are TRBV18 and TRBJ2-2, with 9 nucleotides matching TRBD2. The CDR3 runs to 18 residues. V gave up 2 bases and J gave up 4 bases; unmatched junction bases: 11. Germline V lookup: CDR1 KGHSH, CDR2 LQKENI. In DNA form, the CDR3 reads TGTGCCAGCTCACCAAGATCGGCGGGGGGGCCCGGCACCGGGGAGCTGTTTTTT. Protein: CASSPRSAGGPGTGELFF.

CDR3 sequence reads: CASSRSGGNTDTQYF. CDR3 nucleotides: TGTGCCAGCAGCCGAAGCGGGGGCAACACAGATACGCAGTATTTT. The V call is TRBV11-2, the J call TRBJ2-3; 8 nucleotides match TRBD2. There are 15 residues in the CDR3. V gave up 5 bases and J gave up 2 bases; unmatched junction bases: 6. Germline-derived CDR1 and CDR2 are SGHAT and FQNNGV.